Presented here are 19 T cell receptor beta chains from one specimen sequenced in a study of T cells in Graves' hyperthyroidism and ophthalmopathy. RNA transcripts served as the template for amplifying TCR beta CDR3 regions. Initially, a first-round RT-PCR of the TCR CDR3 employed the HTBI primer set. One entry per CDR3 protein, called by TCRdb with MiXCR from the multiplex PCR reads. The table includes around 540,000 distinct CDR3 sequences, more than 15% detected once. The sequenced sample was blood. The receptors were gathered from a woman in her 30s with Graves' ophthalmopathy.

This clonotype was detected ten times or more. V is TRBV6-5 and J is TRBJ1-5; D gene ambiguous. CDR3 length: 16 residues. Germline V lookup: CDR1 MNHEY, CDR2 SVGAGI. V lost 0 bases and J lost 5, with 14 bases in between. CDR3 region: CASSYSGWTVDQPQHF. In DNA, the CDR3 is TGTGCCAGCAGTTACTCGGGGTGGACGGTGGATCAGCCCCAGCATTTT.

The sample holds a few counts of this clonotype. The J gene is TRBJ2-1, the V gene TRBV28, with a weak D call TRBD2 (6 bases). V was cut by 4 bases and J by 8 bases, with 21 bases left in between. The CDR3 contains 16 residues. Looked up from germline, CDR1 is MDHEN and CDR2 is SYDVKM. CDR3 in amino acids: CASSSLSRRAIDEQFF. The CDR3 nucleotides are TGTGCCAGCAGTTCATTGTCGAGGAGGGCCATAGATGAGCAGTTCTTC.

The chain carries TRBV13 and TRBJ2-1, with 8 bases aligning to TRBD1. The CDR3 extends over 13 amino acids. Germline V gene sequence: CDR1 PRHDT, CDR2 FYEKMQ (reference sequence). The J segment lost 10 bases and the V segment lost 8 bases, leaving 10 bases of the junction unmatched. CDR3 DNA sequence: TGTGCCAGCGCAGGGGGCGTGGCGGGGGAGCAGTTCTTC. It is translated as CASAGGVAGEQFF.

This clonotype was recorded a few times. J is TRBJ2-7 and V is TRBV6-2 or TRBV6-3, with TRBD1 matching over 8 bases. The CDR3 is 14 residues long. V gave up 6 bases and J gave up 2 bases; unmatched junction bases: 6. The germline V gene has CDR1 MNHEY and CDR2 SVGEGT. CDR3 protein: CASSDTGGTYEQYF. In nucleotides, the CDR3 is TGTGCCAGCAGCGACACAGGGGGAACCTACGAGCAGTACTTC.

This clonotype was picked up many times. This chain joins TRBV20-1 and TRBJ1-5; perhaps TRBD1 as D (6 bases). The CDR3 has 17 residues. The germline V gene encodes CDR1 DFQATT and CDR2 SNEGSKA (reference sequence). V lost 1 base and J lost 0, with 16 bases in between. CDR3 sequence: CSARVGAGANSNQPQHF. The CDR3 nucleotides read TGCAGTGCTAGAGTGGGAGCAGGGGCCAATAGCAATCAGCCCCAGCATTTT.

The chain is built from TRBV28 and TRBJ2-4; a possible D gene is TRBD1 (5 bases). The V end was cut by 6 bases, the J end by 7 bases, with 16 bases between. The CDR3 loop spans 14 amino acids. Germline values: CDR1 MDHEN, CDR2 SYDVKM. In DNA, the CDR3 is TGTGCCAGCAGCCGCAGAGGACAATGGAACATTCAGTACTTC. It specifies CASSRRGQWNIQYF.

This clonotype came up a few times. The J gene is TRBJ2-2, the V gene TRBV18, with TRBD2 matching over 11 bases. Germline trimming cut 3 bases from V and 0 bases from J; bases unmatched to any gene: 6. Germline V lookup: CDR1 KGHSH, CDR2 LQKENI. This CDR3 is 18 amino acids long. DNA for the CDR3: TGTGCCAGCTCACCTCTAGCGGGAGGCTCGCCGAACACCGGGGAGCTGTTTTTT. Its translation: CASSPLAGGSPNTGELFF.

The genes are TRBV6-1 and TRBJ2-3; D gene unclear. Trimming removed 4 bases from V and 0 bases from J, with 11 bases in between. The germline V gene has CDR1 MNHNS and CDR2 SASEGT. The CDR3 consists of 15 residues. Here the CDR3 reads CASSGDPSSTDTQYF. In nucleotides, the CDR3 is TGTGCCAGCAGTGGCGACCCCTCTAGCACAGATACGCAGTATTTT.

In its sample, this clonotype was seen a few times. The V gene is TRBV5-4, the J gene TRBJ2-3; the match to TRBD2 covers 8 bases. V was clipped by 2 bases and J by 2 bases; unmatched bases: 7. This CDR3 has 16 amino acids. The germline CDR1 and CDR2 sequences are SGHNT and YYREEE (reference sequence). CDR3 sequence: CASSFGLAQNTDTQYF. The DNA of the CDR3 is TGTGCCAGCAGCTTCGGACTAGCTCAGAACACAGATACGCAGTATTTT.

In this sample, this clonotype turned up many times. This chain links TRBV11-2 with TRBJ2-5, with TRBD2 as a possible D gene (6 bases). The CDR3 is made up of 15 amino acids. Trimming took off 4 bases at V and 2 bases at J, with 14 bases between the two ends. CDR1 and CDR2 (germline): SGHAT, FQNNGV. The CDR3 spells CASSWFGGDQETQYF. DNA for the CDR3: TGTGCCAGCAGCTGGTTTGGAGGGGATCAAGAGACCCAGTACTTC.

The sample holds many counts of this clonotype. V and J are TRBV6-2 or TRBV6-3 and TRBJ2-2; 9 positions match TRBD1. The V gene end was trimmed by 6 bases and the J gene end by 6 bases; junction bases not matched to a gene: 8. This CDR3 has 15 amino acids. Per germline, CDR1 MNHEY and CDR2 SVGEGT. The CDR3 loop reads CASRGTGFVAGELFF. The CDR3 region has the DNA TGTGCCAGCAGGGGGACAGGGTTTGTCGCCGGGGAGCTGTTTTTT.

This clonotype was found many times. The chain links TRBV5-1 to TRBJ2-5; D unresolved. Trimming shortened V by 2 bases and J by 2 bases, and 13 bases separated the two germline ends. This CDR3 has 15 amino acids. Germline assignment: CDR1 SGHRS and CDR2 YFSETQ. The CDR3 DNA reads TGCGCCAGCAGCTTCGGTCTGCCAGTTCAAGAGACCCAGTACTTC. Protein product: CASSFGLPVQETQYF. Supplemented by reference TRBV5-1 and TRBJ2-5, the full variable domain reads KAGVTQTPRYLIKTRGQQVTLSCSPISGHRSVSWYQQTPGQGLQFLFEYFSETQRNKGNFPGRFSGRQFSNSRSEMNVSTLELGDSALYLCASSFGLPVQETQYFGPGTRLLVL.

This clonotype was observed at least ten times. The rearrangement joins TRBV12-3 or TRBV12-4 to TRBJ1-2, with 8 bases fitting TRBD1. Losses at the gene ends were 5 bases for V and 6 bases for J; bases not matched to a gene: 11. The CDR3 is 15 residues long. Here the CDR3 DNA reads TGTGCCAGCAGTCTCTACTCGACAGGGGTAGATGGCTACACCTTC. Its protein product is CASSLYSTGVDGYTF.

This clonotype turned up a few times. The V gene is TRBV28, the J gene TRBJ2-4; possibly TRBD1 for D (6 bases). Germline CDR1 is MDHEN and CDR2 is SYDVKM. V lost 5 bases and J lost 7, with 9 bases in between. CDR3 length: 12 residues. The CDR3 DNA reads as TGTGCCAGCAGTGGACAGATGAACATTCAGTACTTC. This gives the protein CASSGQMNIQYF.

This chain connects TRBV5-1 to TRBJ1-1; D unresolved. The CDR3 sequence is 13 residues long. Germline loops: CDR1 SGHRS, CDR2 YFSETQ. V lost 4 bases, J lost 11 bases, and 18 bases lay in between. DNA for the CDR3: TGCGCCAGCAGCCAAGACCACGGCATGACGGCTTTCTTT. This sequence encodes CASSQDHGMTAFF. The full variable domain, completed using reference TRBV5-1 and TRBJ1-1, is KAGVTQTPRYLIKTRGQQVTLSCSPISGHRSVSWYQQTPGQGLQFLFEYFSETQRNKGNFPGRFSGRQFSNSRSEMNVSTLELGDSALYLCASSQDHGMTAFFGQGTRLTVV.

The chain has TRBV10-1 and TRBJ1-2; TRBD1 agrees at 7 bases. Germline loops: CDR1 WNHNN, CDR2 SYGVQD (reference sequence). The length of the CDR3 is 15 residues. V was clipped by 6 bases and J by 4 bases; unmatched bases: 11. CDR3 amino acids: CASSGTATNGYGYTF. The CDR3 bases are TGCGCCAGCAGCGGGACAGCTACAAACGGCTATGGCTACACCTTC.

The rearrangement links TRBV5-8 to TRBJ2-7; D might be TRBD2 (6 bases). Between the trimmed V and J ends, which lost 4 bases and 5 bases, there was a span of 10 bases. CDR1 and CDR2 (germline): SGHTS, YDEGEE. The CDR3 is made up of 12 amino acids. CDR3 residues: CASSLRRDEQYF. CDR3 nucleotide sequence: TGTGCCAGCAGCCTCAGGAGGGACGAGCAGTACTTC.

This clonotype was counted ten times or more. This rearrangement joins TRBV6-1 to TRBJ2-1; 13 nucleotides match TRBD2. J lost 8 bases, V lost 11 bases, and 15 bases had no gene match. The CDR3 loop spans 16 amino acids. Germline V lookup: CDR1 MNHNS, CDR2 SASEGT. CDR3 loop: CAGTGLGLAGLHEQFF. The DNA of the CDR3 is TGTGCCGGGACAGGGCTGGGACTAGCGGGACTCCATGAGCAGTTCTTC.

This clonotype has a count of ten or more. This chain links TRBV20-1 with TRBJ2-7, with TRBD2 identical over 8 bases. The CDR3 length is 15 residues. Trimming took 0 bases from V and 3 from J; bases not matched to a gene: 7. CDR1 and CDR2 (germline): DFQATT, SNEGSKA (reference sequence). CDR3 residues: CSARDGFSGVYEQYF. CDR3 nucleotide sequence: TGCAGTGCTAGAGATGGGTTTAGCGGGGTCTACGAGCAGTACTTC.